The 32 T cell receptor beta chains presented below share a single source sample, sequenced in a study of a mutant IDH1 vaccine in newly diagnosed glioma. Method: immunoSEQ multiplex PCR; TCRdb's copy keeps in-frame clones and lacks some. The sample has tens of thousands of clones; about 87% are singletons. Time point indicated: week 23, last vaccination. Topical imiquimod was applied with each vaccine dose, which held 300 ug of mutant IDH1 20-mer peptide. Which antigens these TCRs recognize remains unknown. The source was PBMCs, collected from a glioma patient whose treatment included an IDH1 peptide vaccine. The source of these receptors is a man in his forties or fifties with glioma.

The chain joins TRBV28 to TRBJ2-7; D possibly corresponds to TRBD1 (6 bases). The germline CDR1 and CDR2 sequences are MDHEN and SYDVKM. Deletions cut 9 bases from V and 1 base from J, with 7 bases between. This CDR3 is 11 amino acids long. The CDR3 reads CASQGSYEQYF. As DNA, the CDR3 is TGTGCCAGTCAGGGGTCCTACGAGCAGTACTTC.

The V call is TRBV27, the J call TRBJ2-3; D is unclear. The CDR3 runs to 13 residues. The V gene's germline CDR1 is MNHEY and CDR2 SMNVEV (reference sequence). V was trimmed by 6 bases and J by 8 bases, leaving 15 bases between them. The CDR3 bases are TGTGCCAGCAGGACGATAGTAGACGGTACGCAGTATTTT. This sequence encodes CASRTIVDGTQYF.

The chain recombines TRBV5-8 with TRBJ2-7; D ambiguous. V gave up 4 bases and J gave up 3 bases, with 11 bases separating them. Looked up from germline, CDR1 is SGHTS and CDR2 is YDEGEE. The CDR3 sequence is 13 residues long. CDR3 sequence (DNA): TGTGCCAGCAGCAAAGGTTTGGACTACGAGCAGTACTTC. Its protein is CASSKGLDYEQYF.

The chain combines TRBV6-6 with TRBJ1-5; maybe TRBD1 (5 bases). Trimming left V 6 bases short and J 2 bases short, with 14 bases between. Germline V lookup: CDR1 MNHNY, CDR2 SVGAGI (reference sequence). The CDR3 runs 15 residues. The CDR3 reads CASRTGGDGNQPQHF. Here the CDR3 DNA reads TGTGCCAGCAGAACCGGGGGGGATGGCAATCAGCCCCAGCATTTT.

The chain recombines TRBV5-1 with TRBJ2-1; 11 nucleotides align to TRBD2. The CDR3 contains 17 residues. The germline gives CDR1 SGHRS, CDR2 YFSETQ. After removal of 7 bases from V and 3 bases from J, the junction contained 12 bases not matched to a gene. The CDR3 loop is CASRPGLAELNYNEQFF. For the CDR3, the DNA is TGCGCCAGCCGCCCGGGACTAGCGGAGCTAAACTACAATGAGCAGTTCTTC. The full variable domain, completed using reference TRBV5-1 and TRBJ2-1, is KAGVTQTPRYLIKTRGQQVTLSCSPISGHRSVSWYQQTPGQGLQFLFEYFSETQRNKGNFPGRFSGRQFSNSRSEMNVSTLELGDSALYLCASRPGLAELNYNEQFFGPGTRLTVL.

The chain carries TRBV27 and TRBJ2-7; D is perhaps TRBD1 (6 bases). From germline, CDR1 is MNHEY and CDR2 SMNVEV (reference sequence). V shed 6 bases and J shed 2 bases, with 14 bases lying between them. The CDR3 has 14 amino acids. CDR3 loop: CASSAGTNAYEQYF. As DNA, the CDR3 is TGTGCCAGCAGCGCCGGGACAAACGCCTACGAGCAGTACTTC.

The V call is TRBV6-1, the J call TRBJ2-6, with D possibly being TRBD1 (6 bases). V lost 8 bases to trimming and J lost 2 bases, with 10 bases between them. The CDR3 length is 14 residues. Germline V CDR1 and CDR2: MNHNS, SASEGT. CDR3 protein: CASRTGPGANVLTF. In nucleotides, the CDR3 is TGTGCCAGCCGAACAGGGCCTGGGGCCAACGTCCTGACTTTC.

The rearrangement uses TRBV7-7 and TRBJ2-7; D possibly corresponds to TRBD2 (6 bases). This CDR3 is 13 amino acids long. CDR1 is SSHAT and CDR2 is FNYEAQ in the germline V gene (reference sequence). V lost 0 bases to trimming and J lost 4 bases, with 7 bases between them. The CDR3, as DNA: TGTGCCAGCAGCTTAGCGCGGGAATACGAGCAGTACTTC. Translation: CASSLAREYEQYF. Based on the CDR3 plus reference TRBV7-7 and TRBJ2-7, the full variable domain is GAGVSQSPRYKVTKRGQDVTLRCDPISSHATLYWYQQALGQGPEFLTYFNYEAQPDKSGLPSDRFSAERPEGSISTLTIQRTEQRDSAMYRCASSLAREYEQYFGPGTRLTVT.

A few counts support this clone. The J gene is TRBJ2-1, the V gene TRBV7-2; tentatively, D is TRBD1 or TRBD2 (6 bases each). This CDR3 contains 17 residues. V shed 5 bases and J shed 6 bases, with 23 bases lying between them. Germline CDR1 is SGHTA and CDR2 is FQGNSA. The CDR3 sequence is CASSPRLADSSGNEQFF. The CDR3 nucleotides read TGTGCCAGCAGCCCTCGGTTAGCGGACAGCTCGGGCAATGAGCAGTTCTTC.

This clone was recorded only once. CDR3 residues: CASSPEVPGANVLTF. The CDR3 nucleotides are TGTGCCAGCAGCCCGGAAGTCCCTGGGGCCAACGTCCTGACTTTC. This chain connects TRBV6-5 to TRBJ2-6, with unresolved D. The V gene's germline CDR1 is MNHEY and CDR2 SVGAGI. The length of the CDR3 is 15 residues. Trimming shortened V by 6 bases and J by 2 bases, and 11 bases separated the two germline ends.

V is TRBV11-2 and J is TRBJ1-2; D is unclear. CDR1 is SGHAT and CDR2 is FQNNGV in the germline V gene. The CDR3 sequence is 14 residues long. V lost 5 bases and J 3 bases, leaving 13 bases between the germline ends. DNA of the CDR3: TGTGCCAGCAGCACCGCCCCGGGGTACTATGGCTACACCTTC. Protein: CASSTAPGYYGYTF.

This clone was detected only once. The chain has TRBV7-9 and TRBJ2-3; D unclear. Trimming pared 4 bases from V and 9 bases from J, leaving 17 bases between. Germline CDR1 and CDR2: SEHNR and FQNEAQ (reference sequence). The CDR3 covers 14 residues. The CDR3 DNA is TGTGCCAGCAGCTCCGAAGGGCGTCATGGCACGCAGTATTTT. This codes for CASSSEGRHGTQYF.

This chain joins TRBV5-1 and TRBJ2-2; no definite D call. Looked up from germline, CDR1 is SGHRS and CDR2 is YFSETQ. V was pared by 6 bases and J by 0 bases, with 12 bases between. This CDR3 is built from 15 residues. The CDR3 spells CASNSDDANTGELFF. CDR3 bases: TGCGCCAGCAACAGTGATGACGCGAACACCGGGGAGCTGTTTTTT.

The chain combines TRBV7-2 with TRBJ1-3; D is undetermined. CDR1 is SGHTA, CDR2 FQGNSA, per germline. V was shortened by 5 bases and J by 1 base, with 15 bases between the two germline ends. The CDR3 consists of 16 residues. In DNA form, the CDR3 reads TGTGCCAGCAGCCCGTCTCGTCGGGAGTCTGGAAACACCATATATTTT. Its protein product is CASSPSRRESGNTIYF.

This chain links TRBV27 with TRBJ2-7; D may be TRBD2 (5 bases). The CDR3 has 15 amino acids. Per the germline V gene, CDR1 is MNHEY and CDR2 is SMNVEV (reference sequence). V lost 2 bases and J lost 3, with 14 bases in between. The CDR3 DNA is TGTGCCAGCAGTTTAGTGGGCGAGGGAGACTACGAGCAGTACTTC. Translating it yields CASSLVGEGDYEQYF.

The rearrangement uses TRBV4-1 and TRBJ1-5; D gene uncertain. V lost 1 base to trimming and J lost 7 bases, with 8 bases between them. The CDR3 runs to 13 residues. In germline, CDR1 is MGHRA, CDR2 YSYEKL. CDR3 bases: TGCGCCAGCAGCCAAGTGTACCCACAGCCCCAGCATTTT. It codes for CASSQVYPQPQHF.

The rearrangement joins TRBV7-2 to TRBJ2-7; 8 bases agree with TRBD2. Germline lookup yields CDR1 SGHTA and CDR2 FQGNSA. There are 15 residues in the CDR3. The V segment lost 5 bases and the J segment 3 bases; nucleotides outside the gene matches: 9. The CDR3 reads CASSSPTGLDYEQYF. DNA for the CDR3: TGTGCCAGCAGCAGCCCGACGGGACTAGACTACGAGCAGTACTTC.

The gene calls are TRBV21-1 and TRBJ2-2; the DNA was not used to check the table's D call, TRBD1. TRBV21-1 is reported as a pseudogene. The CDR3 extends over 13 amino acids. The CDR3 DNA reads as TGTGCCAGCAGCACACAGGGCACCGGGGAGCTGTTTTTT. Protein sequence: CASSTQGTGELFF.

V gene TRBV2 combines with J gene TRBJ2-5, with D possibly TRBD2 on 5 matching bases. Trimming cost V 5 bases and J 3 bases, with 13 bases left between them. This CDR3 has 14 amino acids. CDR1 and CDR2 (germline): SNHLY, FYNNEI. CDR3 residues: CASSRTLQKETQYF. CDR3 nucleotide sequence: TGTGCCAGCAGTCGGACTCTGCAAAAAGAGACCCAGTACTTC.

The V and J genes are TRBV5-1 and TRBJ2-3; D remains unclear. CDR1 and CDR2 (germline): SGHRS, YFSETQ. The CDR3 totals 14 residues. V lost 4 bases and J 2 bases, leaving 11 bases between the germline ends. The CDR3 coding sequence is TGCGCCAGCAGCCTGGCTAGTGTCACAGATACGCAGTATTTT. This encodes CASSLASVTDTQYF.

This CDR3 reads CASSLERGKGNTIYF. The CDR3 nucleotides read TGTGCCAGCAGCTTAGAGCGGGGGAAGGGAAACACCATATATTTT. The chain recombines TRBV7-2 with TRBJ1-3, with D perhaps matching TRBD1 (5 bases). The germline gives CDR1 SGHTA, CDR2 FQGNSA. This CDR3 has 15 amino acids. V lost 1 base to trimming and J lost 4 bases, with 11 bases between them.

J is TRBJ2-2 and V is TRBV11-2, with D maybe TRBD1 (5 bases). CDR1 SGHAT and CDR2 FQNNGV come from the germline V gene. Trimming removed 2 bases from V and 0 bases from J, with 7 bases in between. CDR3 length: 15 residues. The CDR3 region is CASSLQGANTGELFF. DNA of the CDR3: TGTGCCAGCAGCTTACAGGGCGCGAACACCGGGGAGCTGTTTTTT.

This clone was seen once. This chain joins TRBV5-1 and TRBJ2-7; D is possibly TRBD1 (5 bases). Deletions cut 5 bases from V and 3 bases from J, with 15 bases between. The CDR3 extends over 14 amino acids. Germline V gives CDR1 SGHRS, CDR2 YFSETQ. Here the CDR3 reads CASSLGLQGYEQYF. CDR3 bases: TGCGCCAGCAGTCTGGGTCTCCAGGGCTACGAGCAGTACTTC.

The chain joins TRBV5-1 to TRBJ2-3, with 9 bases aligning to TRBD1. From germline, CDR1 is SGHRS and CDR2 YFSETQ. This CDR3 has 15 residues. J gave up 2 bases and V 2 bases, and 3 bases lay outside the gene matches. Here the CDR3 DNA reads TGCGCCAGCAGCTTCCGGGACAGGGTCACAGATACGCAGTATTTT. Translating gives CASSFRDRVTDTQYF.

The chain links TRBV6-6 to TRBJ1-1, with a weak D call TRBD1 (5 bases). Germline V gives CDR1 MNHNY, CDR2 SVGAGI (reference sequence). With 3 bases removed from V and 8 bases from J, the gap between germline ends came to 10 bases. The CDR3 extends over 12 amino acids. In nucleotides, the CDR3 is TGTGCCAGCAGTTATGGGGACCTGGAAGCTTTCTTT. It encodes CASSYGDLEAFF.

The rearrangement links TRBV7-9 to TRBJ2-2; D remains unclear. From germline, CDR1 is SEHNR and CDR2 FQNEAQ (reference sequence). The CDR3 spans 16 residues. V lost 5 bases and J 0 bases, leaving 13 bases between the germline ends. The CDR3 DNA follows: TGTGCCAGCAGCCCCGGTCTAGTCGCGAACACCGGGGAGCTGTTTTTT. Encoded protein: CASSPGLVANTGELFF.

The rearrangement uses TRBV7-3 and TRBJ1-5, with D maybe TRBD1 (5 bases). The germline V and J ends were trimmed by 3 bases and 7 bases, with 10 bases remaining between them. This CDR3 spans 13 amino acids. The V gene's germline CDR1 is SGHTA and CDR2 FQGTGA. CDR3 nucleotides: TGTGCCAGCAGCTTTGCGGAGGGGCAGCCCCAGCATTTT. This encodes CASSFAEGQPQHF.

The chain combines TRBV11-2 with TRBJ1-2; D is unresolved. This CDR3 comprises 16 residues. Germline V gene sequence: CDR1 SGHAT, CDR2 FQNNGV. V gave up 8 bases and J gave up 5 bases, with 24 bases separating them. CDR3 residues: CASGSSRAQSRYGYTF. The CDR3 bases are TGTGCCAGCGGATCATCGCGGGCCCAGTCCCGGTATGGCTACACCTTC.

This chain joins TRBV14 and TRBJ2-1; perhaps D is TRBD1 or TRBD2 (5 bases each). The CDR3 sequence is 15 residues long. With 0 bases removed from V and 5 bases from J, the gap between germline ends came to 11 bases. Germline V gene data show CDR1 as SGHDN and CDR2 as FVKESK. The CDR3 coding sequence is TGTGCCAGCAGCCAAGAACGGGGCAGGAACAATGAGCAGTTCTTC. This sequence encodes CASSQERGRNNEQFF. The variable domain in full, completed from reference TRBV14 and TRBJ2-1, reads EAGVTQFPSHSVIEKGQTVTLRCDPISGHDNLYWYRRVMGKEIKFLLHFVKESKQDESGMPNNRFLAERTGGTYSTLKVQPAELEDSGVYFCASSQERGRNNEQFFGPGTRLTVL.

The V call is TRBV2, the J call TRBJ1-1, with a weak D call TRBD1 (6 bases). The CDR3 is 13 residues long. The germline V and J ends were trimmed by 6 bases and 5 bases, with 13 bases remaining between them. Germline values: CDR1 SNHLY, CDR2 FYNNEI. As DNA, the CDR3 is TGTGCCAGCAGAACAGGGTTCCGAACTGAAGCTTTCTTT. It is translated as CASRTGFRTEAFF.

CDR3 loop: CARIAGGHEQFF. The CDR3 DNA reads as TGTGCCAGGATAGCGGGAGGGCATGAGCAGTTCTTC. The V and J genes are TRBV6-6 and TRBJ2-1; the match to TRBD2 covers 11 bases. This CDR3 has 12 amino acids. The germline gives CDR1 MNHNY, CDR2 SVGAGI (reference sequence). V shed 9 bases, J shed 8 bases, and the junction held 3 bases outside the gene matches.

The sample holds one count of this clone. The chain uses TRBV6-6 and TRBJ2-7; no firm D call. CDR3 length: 12 residues. CDR1 is MNHNY and CDR2 is SVGAGI in the germline V gene (reference sequence). Trimming removed 2 bases at V and 5 bases at J, with 7 bases between. CDR3 residues: CASSYASNEQYF. The CDR3 DNA is TGTGCCAGCAGTTACGCATCCAACGAGCAGTACTTC.